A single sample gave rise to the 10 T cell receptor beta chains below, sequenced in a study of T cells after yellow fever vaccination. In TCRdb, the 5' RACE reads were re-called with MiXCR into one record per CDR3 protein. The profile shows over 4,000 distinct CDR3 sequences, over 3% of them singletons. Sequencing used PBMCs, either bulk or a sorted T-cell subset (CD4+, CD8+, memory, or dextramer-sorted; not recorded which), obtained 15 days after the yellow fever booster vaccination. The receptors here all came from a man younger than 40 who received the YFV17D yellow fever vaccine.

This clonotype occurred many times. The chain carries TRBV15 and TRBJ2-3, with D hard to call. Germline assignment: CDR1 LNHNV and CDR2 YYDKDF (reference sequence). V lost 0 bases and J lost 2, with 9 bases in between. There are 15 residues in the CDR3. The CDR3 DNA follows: TGTGCCACCAGCAGAGATGGGATTAACACAGATACGCAGTATTTT. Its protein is CATSRDGINTDTQYF.

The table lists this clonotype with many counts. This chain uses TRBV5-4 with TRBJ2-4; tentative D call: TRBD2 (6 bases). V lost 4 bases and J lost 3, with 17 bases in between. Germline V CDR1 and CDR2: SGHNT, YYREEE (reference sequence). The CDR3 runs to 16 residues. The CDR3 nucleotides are TGTGCCAGCAGCGACCTAAGCGGGTCGAGCAAAAACATTCAGTACTTC. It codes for CASSDLSGSSKNIQYF.

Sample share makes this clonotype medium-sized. CDR3 region: CASGDYEQYF. CDR3 sequence (DNA): TGTGCCAGCGGCGACTACGAGCAGTACTTC. The chain carries TRBV3-1 and TRBJ2-7; D remains unclear. Germline-derived CDR1 and CDR2 are LGHDT and YNNKEL (reference sequence). The CDR3 sequence is 10 residues long. Trimming took off 8 bases at V and 3 bases at J, with 5 bases between the two ends.

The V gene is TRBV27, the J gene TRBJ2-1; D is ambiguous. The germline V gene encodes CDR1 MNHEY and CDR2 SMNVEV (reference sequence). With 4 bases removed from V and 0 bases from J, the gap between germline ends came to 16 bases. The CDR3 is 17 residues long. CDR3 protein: CASSWVGPSSSYNEQFF. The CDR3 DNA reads TGTGCCAGCAGTTGGGTAGGGCCGTCAAGCTCCTACAATGAGCAGTTCTTC.

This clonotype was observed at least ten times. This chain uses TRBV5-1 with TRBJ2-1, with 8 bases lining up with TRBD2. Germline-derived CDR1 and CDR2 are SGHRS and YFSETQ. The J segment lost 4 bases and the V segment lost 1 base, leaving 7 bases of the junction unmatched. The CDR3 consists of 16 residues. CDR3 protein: CASSLRSAGGYNEQFF. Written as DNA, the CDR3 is TGCGCCAGCAGCTTGCGGTCCGCGGGAGGTTACAATGAGCAGTTCTTC.

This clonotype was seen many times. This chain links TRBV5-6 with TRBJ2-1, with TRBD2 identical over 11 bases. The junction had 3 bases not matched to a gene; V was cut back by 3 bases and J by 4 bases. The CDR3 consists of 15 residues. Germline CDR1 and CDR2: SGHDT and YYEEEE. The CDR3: CASSSGTSGYNEQFF. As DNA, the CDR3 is TGTGCCAGCAGCTCCGGGACTAGCGGATACAATGAGCAGTTCTTC.

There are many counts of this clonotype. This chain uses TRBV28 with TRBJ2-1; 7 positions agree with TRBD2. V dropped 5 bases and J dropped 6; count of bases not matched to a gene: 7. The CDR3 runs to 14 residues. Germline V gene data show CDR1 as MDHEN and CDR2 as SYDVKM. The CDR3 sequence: CASSLGLAGNEQFF. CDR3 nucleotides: TGTGCCAGCAGTCTTGGATTAGCGGGCAATGAGCAGTTCTTC. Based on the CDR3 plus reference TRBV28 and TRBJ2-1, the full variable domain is DVKVTQSSRYLVKRTGEKVFLECVQDMDHENMFWYRQDPGLGLRLIYFSYDVKMKEKGDIPEGYSVSREKKERFSLILESASTNQTSMYLCASSLGLAGNEQFFGPGTRLTVL.

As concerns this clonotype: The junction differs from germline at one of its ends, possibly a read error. The CDR3 is CACSLFPSGRNHGDEQFF. CDR3 DNA: TGTGCCTGCAGTTTATTTCCCAGCGGGAGGAACCATGGAGATGAGCAGTTCTTC. The genes are TRBV12-3 or TRBV12-4 and TRBJ2-1, with 9 bases that match TRBD2. There are 18 residues in the CDR3.

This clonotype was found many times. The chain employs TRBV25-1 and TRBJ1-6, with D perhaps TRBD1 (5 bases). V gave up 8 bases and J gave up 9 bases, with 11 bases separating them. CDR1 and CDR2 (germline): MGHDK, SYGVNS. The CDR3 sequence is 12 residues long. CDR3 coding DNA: TGTGCCAGCGGGGAGGGACCTTCACCCCTCCACTTT. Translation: CASGEGPSPLHF. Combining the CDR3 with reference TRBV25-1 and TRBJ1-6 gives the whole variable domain EADIYQTPRYLVIGTGKKITLECSQTMGHDKMYWYQQDPGMELHLIHYSYGVNSTEKGDLSSESTVSRIRTEHFPLTLESARPSHTSQYLCASGEGPSPLHFGNGTRLTVT.

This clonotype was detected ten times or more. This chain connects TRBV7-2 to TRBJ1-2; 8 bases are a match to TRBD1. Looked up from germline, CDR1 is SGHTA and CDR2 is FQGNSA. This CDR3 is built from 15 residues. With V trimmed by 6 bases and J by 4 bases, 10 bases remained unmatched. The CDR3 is CASSQGQGAFYGYTF. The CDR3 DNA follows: TGTGCCAGCAGTCAGGGTCAGGGGGCTTTCTATGGCTACACCTTC.